Each of the 17 T cell receptor beta chains below was sequenced from the same sample in a study of vaccination effects on CD4 cells after COVID-19. With the ViraFEST assay, the study expanded antigen-specific CD4+ T cells using viral peptide pools, then sequenced them. Following a roughly eleven-day culture, CD4+ T cells were purified. The cohort was immunized with two doses of either the BNT162b2 or mRNA-1273 vaccine. What these receptors recognize is not known. Some clones are missing from TCRdb's copy, which holds only in-frame ones; the method was immunoSEQ multiplex PCR. The sample yields some 30,000 clones, 80% to 90% seen once. Here the sequenced sample was CD4+ T cells from PBMCs cultured with HCoV-NL63 spike peptides, taken after COVID-19 vaccination. Receptor source: a human donor who received a COVID-19 vaccine. Some clones in this sample may be carry-over from other donors' samples.

The genes are TRBV6-2 or TRBV6-3 and TRBJ2-1; perhaps TRBD1 as D (6 bases). The CDR3 is 15 residues long. V was trimmed by 6 bases and J by 3 bases, leaving 15 bases between them. Looked up from germline, CDR1 is MNHEY and CDR2 is SVGEGT. Here the CDR3 DNA reads TGTGCCAGCAGCGCCGGGTACAGGGACTACAATGAGCAGTTCTTC. Its protein is CASSAGYRDYNEQFF.

The chain has TRBV7-9 and TRBJ1-4; the D gene is possibly TRBD1 (6 bases). Germline V gene lookup returns CDR1 SEHNR and CDR2 FQNEAQ (reference sequence). This CDR3 has 15 amino acids. V shed 2 bases and J shed 1 base, with 8 bases lying between them. CDR3 protein: CASSLKGVTNEKLFF. In DNA, the CDR3 is TGTGCCAGCAGCTTAAAGGGGGTAACTAATGAAAAACTGTTTTTT.

The gene calls are TRBV10-2 and TRBJ2-7, with D perhaps matching TRBD2 (5 bases). V lost 5 bases and J 6 bases, leaving 14 bases between the germline ends. CDR1 and CDR2 from the germline V gene are WSHSY and SAAADI. The CDR3 runs to 13 residues. The DNA for the CDR3 is TGCGCCAGCAGTCGCGGGCCCGAAGGCGAGCAGTACGTC. Its protein is CASSRGPEGEQYV.

The gene calls are TRBV10-1 and TRBJ1-4; no clear D gene. Germline CDR1 and CDR2: WNHNN and SYGVQD (reference sequence). There are 15 residues in the CDR3. Trimming stripped 2 bases from V and 4 bases from J, with 11 bases between. The CDR3 nucleotides are TGCGCCAGCAGTGAGGGACGGCAGTTTAATGAAAAACTGTTTTTT. It translates to CASSEGRQFNEKLFF.

The chain carries TRBV5-4 and TRBJ2-5; D possibly corresponds to TRBD2 (6 bases). Germline values: CDR1 SGHNT, CDR2 YYREEE (reference sequence). The CDR3 spans 14 residues. Deletions cut 0 bases from V and 1 base from J, with 7 bases between. CDR3 sequence: CASSLGGAQETQYF. CDR3 coding DNA: TGTGCCAGCAGCTTGGGCGGGGCCCAAGAGACCCAGTACTTC. The full variable domain, in which reference TRBV5-4 and TRBJ2-5 provide the parts outside the CDR3, is ETGVTQSPTHLIKTRGQQVTLRCSSQSGHNTVSWYQQALGQGPQFIFQYYREEENGRGNFPPRFSGLQFPNYSSELNVNALELDDSALYLCASSLGGAQETQYFGPGTRLLVL.

The gene calls are TRBV2 and TRBJ2-5; D is possibly TRBD1 (5 bases). CDR1 is SNHLY, CDR2 FYNNEI, per germline. V lost 7 bases and J 2 bases, leaving 14 bases between the germline ends. The CDR3 has 14 amino acids. CDR3: CASTSQGIQETQYF. CDR3 in DNA: TGTGCCAGCACCTCGCAGGGTATTCAAGAGACCCAGTACTTC.

The rearrangement uses TRBV6-6 and TRBJ2-5; 9 nucleotides align to TRBD2. The CDR3 has 16 residues. CDR1 and CDR2 from the germline V gene are MNHNY and SVGAGI (reference sequence). V dropped 5 bases and J dropped 2; count of bases not matched to a gene: 9. The CDR3 sequence: CASSRRVAGVQETQYF. The CDR3 coding sequence is TGTGCCAGCAGTCGCAGAGTAGCGGGGGTACAAGAGACCCAGTACTTC.

This clone occurred once. The gene calls are TRBV5-1 and TRBJ1-4; no firm D call. The germline V and J ends were trimmed by 3 bases and 4 bases, with 7 bases remaining between them. This CDR3 is 13 amino acids long. Germline assignment: CDR1 SGHRS and CDR2 YFSETQ. Here the CDR3 DNA reads TGCGCCAGCAGCTGGCAGAATAATGAAAAACTGTTTTTT. Translating it yields CASSWQNNEKLFF.

This chain uses TRBV19 with TRBJ2-1; possible D gene TRBD1, 6 bases. Trimming shortened V by 7 bases and J by 3 bases, and 16 bases separated the two germline ends. Germline values: CDR1 LNHDA, CDR2 SQIVND (reference sequence). The CDR3 loop spans 15 amino acids. CDR3 sequence: CASNAYRDSYNEQFF. CDR3 nucleotide sequence: TGTGCCAGTAACGCTTACAGGGATAGCTACAATGAGCAGTTCTTC.

The V call is TRBV7-3, the J call TRBJ2-3; 7 bases are a match to TRBD2. This CDR3 is 15 amino acids long. Unmatched junction bases numbered 8, after V lost 1 base and J lost 7 bases. Germline CDR1 is SGHTA and CDR2 is FQGTGA. DNA for the CDR3: TGTGCCAGCAGCTTAATGGGGACTACCGGTCATACGCAGTATTTT. It translates to CASSLMGTTGHTQYF.

The chain uses TRBV2 and TRBJ2-2, with 9 bases matching TRBD2. Germline CDR1 SNHLY, CDR2 FYNNEI. The ends lost 7 bases at V and 7 bases at J; junction bases unmatched: 7. The length of the CDR3 is 14 residues. In DNA, the CDR3 is TGTGCCAGCAAGTCCAGCGGGGGGTTCGGGGAGCTGTTTTTT. Amino acids: CASKSSGGFGELFF.

The rearrangement joins TRBV5-1 to TRBJ2-2; TRBD1 might be the D (6 bases). Germline V CDR1 and CDR2: SGHRS, YFSETQ. V lost 7 bases and J 1 base, leaving 20 bases between the germline ends. The CDR3 covers 17 residues. The CDR3 protein is CASEIPGHLLNTGELFF. CDR3 in DNA: TGCGCCAGCGAAATCCCGGGACACCTACTGAACACCGGGGAGCTGTTTTTT.

The J gene is TRBJ1-1, the V gene TRBV6-5; no clear D. CDR1 is MNHEY and CDR2 is SVGAGI in the germline V gene. V lost 6 bases and J lost 3, with 8 bases in between. There are 12 residues in the CDR3. CDR3 sequence reads: CASRDGHTEAFF. The CDR3 region has the DNA TGTGCCAGCAGGGACGGACACACTGAAGCTTTCTTT.

This rearrangement joins TRBV6-5 to TRBJ1-1; possibly TRBD1 for D (5 bases). The CDR3 runs 14 residues. Germline loops: CDR1 MNHEY, CDR2 SVGAGI. V lost 4 bases to trimming and J lost 1 base, with 10 bases between them. The CDR3 region has the DNA TGTGCCAGCAGTTCCGGGAGGGGGAACACTGAAGCTTTCTTT. It translates to CASSSGRGNTEAFF.

The V call is TRBV28, the J call TRBJ1-2; D is unresolved. This CDR3 spans 15 amino acids. The germline V gene encodes CDR1 MDHEN and CDR2 SYDVKM. Trimming pared 9 bases from V and 8 bases from J, leaving 25 bases between. The CDR3 spells CASIRQPTGGRGYTF. In DNA form, the CDR3 reads TGTGCCAGTATACGCCAGCCCACCGGAGGACGGGGCTACACCTTC.

V is TRBV11-1 and J is TRBJ2-1; maybe TRBD2 (5 bases). CDR3 length: 16 amino acids. Germline V lookup: CDR1 SGHAT, CDR2 FQDESV (reference sequence). V was shortened by 4 bases and J by 9 bases, with 22 bases between the two germline ends. CDR3 coding DNA: TGTGCCAGCAGCTCCGACTATAGAGTGCCCCCCGGTGAGCAGTTCTTC. It specifies CASSSDYRVPPGEQFF.

The V call is TRBV3-1 (or the pseudogene TRBV3-2), the J call TRBJ2-5; no definite D call. The CDR3 totals 14 residues. Germline CDR1 and CDR2: LGHDT and YNNKEL (reference sequence). V was cut by 2 bases and J by 3 bases, with 10 bases left in between. This CDR3 reads CASSQMLTEETQYF. CDR3 sequence (DNA): TGTGCCAGCAGCCAAATGTTGACCGAAGAGACCCAGTACTTC.